The rows below give T cell receptor beta chains drawn from one sample of a study of shared clonotypes between healthy human individuals. Sequencing used immunoSEQ multiplex PCR; TCRdb keeps in-frame clones, though not all of them. The profile shows 1.5 million to 2.5 million clones, 85% to 95% of them singletons. The source material was naive CD8+ T cells sorted from blood. The receptors were sampled from a man in his late teens or twenties in good health. Both conserved end residues are part of each CDR3. D genes are given only for firm matches. Clone size is not always given. Where it is, it says once, few, many or a class for expanded clones.

clone_size j_call d_call v_call cdr3_aa cdr3_nt
- TRBJ1-2 - TRBV4-1 CASAGAVSSNGGYTF TGCGCCAGCGCGGGGGCAGTCTCTTCGAACGGTGGCTACACCTTC
- TRBJ2-7 - TRBV7-6 CASSLGGDGEQYF TGTGCCAGCAGCTTAGGGGGGGACGGGGAGCAGTACTTC
- TRBJ1-6 - TRBV6-1 CASSEWGVSPLHF TGTGCCAGCAGTGAATGGGGGGTCTCACCCCTCCACTTT
- TRBJ2-5 - TRBV11-2 CASSLVGVSGETQYF TGTGCCAGCAGCTTAGTTGGGGTCAGTGGAGAGACCCAGTACTTC
- TRBJ2-7 TRBD2 TRBV11-2 CASSLVGLTGGYEQYF TGTGCCAGCAGCTTAGTCGGCTTAACGGGGGGCTACGAGCAGTACTTC
- TRBJ2-6 - TRBV19 CASSEAAGGANVLTF TGTGCCAGTAGTGAAGCGGCGGGTGGGGCCAACGTCCTGACTTTC
- TRBJ2-7 - TRBV7-9 CASSRSDSEQYF TGTGCCAGCAGCCGATCGGACAGCGAGCAGTACTTC
- TRBJ2-7 - TRBV13 CASSLGGSYEQYF TGTGCCAGCAGCTTAGGGGGTTCCTACGAGCAGTACTTC
- TRBJ2-7 - TRBV5-1 CASSLLDGYSYEQYF TGCGCCAGCAGCTTGCTGGACGGATACTCCTACGAGCAGTACTTC
- TRBJ2-7 TRBD2 TRBV27 CASSLFGGRDEQYF TGTGCCAGCAGTTTATTCGGGGGGAGAGACGAGCAGTACTTC
- TRBJ2-7 - TRBV14 CASSQGGPDYEQYF TGTGCCAGCAGCCAAGGTGGGCCAGACTACGAGCAGTACTTC
- TRBJ2-3 - TRBV6-5 CASSYVGPTDTQYF TGTGCCAGCAGTTACGTCGGGCCCACAGATACGCAGTATTTT
- TRBJ2-4 TRBD1 TRBV5-1 CASSGDSENIQYF TGCGCCAGCAGCGGGGACAGCGAAAACATTCAGTACTTC
- TRBJ2-7 TRBD2 TRBV5-4 CASANPGRGNEQYF TGTGCCAGTGCGAATCCTGGGAGGGGCAACGAGCAGTACTTC
once TRBJ2-1 - TRBV4-3 CASSHSPGDYNEQFF TGCGCCAGCAGCCACTCCCCGGGAGACTACAATGAGCAGTTCTTC
- TRBJ2-7 TRBD1 TRBV7-6 CASSLDHRDRAPEQYF TGTGCCAGCAGCTTAGACCACCGGGACAGGGCTCCCGAGCAGTACTTC
few TRBJ1-1 TRBD1 TRBV18 CASSPYRGPTEAFF TGTGCCAGCTCACCGTACAGGGGGCCCACTGAAGCTTTCTTT
- TRBJ1-1 TRBD1 TRBV30 CAWSVGTGLEAFF TGTGCCTGGAGTGTGGGGACAGGCCTTGAAGCTTTCTTT
- TRBJ1-6 - TRBV4-1 CASSQDSGSGTTYNSPLHF TGCGCCAGCAGCCAAGACTCGGGCTCCGGGACAACCTATAATTCACCCCTCCACTTT
- TRBJ2-3 - TRBV11-2 CASSLRDSTADTQYF TGTGCCAGCAGCTTGAGGGACTCGACGGCAGATACGCAGTATTTT
once TRBJ1-2 - TRBV25-1 CASSDFWGYTF TGTGCCAGCAGTGATTTCTGGGGCTACACCTTC
- TRBJ1-4 - TRBV6-1 CASSDGSSEKLFF TGTGCCAGCAGTGACGGGAGCTCAGAAAAACTGTTTTTT
- TRBJ1-1 - TRBV19 CASTLRTPANTEAFF TGTGCCAGTACCCTCCGGACCCCGGCGAACACTGAAGCTTTCTTT
- TRBJ1-2 - TRBV4-3 CASSQEIGYGYTF TGCGCCAGCAGCCAAGAGATTGGGTACGGCTACACCTTC
- TRBJ1-3 - TRBV9 CASSVAGASGNTIYF TGTGCCAGCAGCGTAGCGGGGGCTTCAGGAAACACCATATATTTT
- TRBJ1-6 TRBD1 TRBV10-3 CANGQGNSPLHF TGTGCCAACGGACAGGGGAATTCACCCCTCCACTTT
- TRBJ2-1 - TRBV29-1 CSVEVGSSSYNEQFF TGCAGCGTTGAAGTGGGGAGTAGCTCCTACAATGAGCAGTTCTTC
- TRBJ1-2 - TRBV28 CASSFQTAYGYTF TGTGCCAGCAGTTTCCAGACAGCCTATGGCTACACCTTC
- TRBJ1-2 TRBD1 TRBV29-1 CSIWTGYGYTF TGCAGCATTTGGACAGGGTATGGCTACACCTTC
- TRBJ2-3 TRBD1 TRBV10-2 CAIPDRQADTQYF TGCGCCATCCCGGACAGGCAAGCAGATACGCAGTATTTT
once TRBJ1-3 - TRBV6-5 CASSYGLGSGNTIYF TGTGCCAGCAGTTACGGGTTAGGCTCTGGAAACACCATATATTTT
- TRBJ2-7 - TRBV2 CASRATGPPSYEQYF TGTGCCAGCAGGGCTACAGGACCCCCCTCCTACGAGCAGTACTTC
- TRBJ2-7 - TRBV19 CASSAGAAYEQYF TGTGCCAGTAGTGCCGGGGCCGCCTACGAGCAGTACTTC
once TRBJ2-7 - TRBV6-6 CASSSTGYFGYEQYF TGTGCCAGCAGTAGCACAGGGTATTTTGGCTACGAGCAGTACTTC
- TRBJ2-3 TRBD2 TRBV11-2 CASSPRLAGNGNTQYF TGTGCCAGCAGCCCCAGACTAGCGGGGAATGGGAATACGCAGTATTTT
- TRBJ1-6 TRBD1 TRBV6-4 CASSDPGQGAIWFDNSPLHF TGTGCCAGCAGCGACCCCGGACAGGGGGCGATTTGGTTTGATAATTCACCCCTCCACTTT
- TRBJ1-1 - TRBV19 CATLGEGYTEAFF TGTGCCACCCTCGGCGAGGGGTACACTGAAGCTTTCTTT
- TRBJ2-1 - TRBV11-2 CASSLTTYNEQFF TGTGCCAGCAGCTTAACAACCTACAATGAGCAGTTCTTC
few TRBJ2-7 - TRBV6-5 CASSYSESYEQYF TGTGCCAGCAGTTACTCAGAGAGCTACGAGCAGTACTTC
- TRBJ1-2 - TRBV7-6 CASSLSGGAKGYTF TGTGCCAGCAGCTTATCTGGGGGCGCGAAGGGCTACACCTTC
- TRBJ2-7 TRBD2 TRBV19 CASSSGVNYEQYF TGTGCCAGCAGTAGCGGGGTAAACTACGAGCAGTACTTC
once TRBJ2-1 - TRBV29-1 CSVEEGGWGAGEQFF TGCAGCGTTGAAGAAGGAGGTTGGGGGGCGGGTGAGCAGTTCTTC
- TRBJ2-7 - TRBV5-6 CASSLVGATYEQYF TGTGCCAGCAGCTTGGTTGGCGCGACCTACGAGCAGTACTTC
- TRBJ2-3 - TRBV6-5 CASSSILATRPDTQYF TGTGCCAGCAGTTCAATCCTGGCTACTCGGCCAGATACGCAGTATTTT
- TRBJ2-6 - TRBV13 CASSDQPGANVLTF TGTGCCAGCAGCGACCAGCCTGGGGCCAACGTCCTGACTTTC
- TRBJ1-2 - TRBV5-6 CASSLGEAYGYTF TGTGCCAGCAGCTTGGGTGAGGCCTATGGCTACACCTTC
- TRBJ1-3 - TRBV6-6 CASSYKGGAGGNTIYF TGTGCCAGCAGTTACAAAGGGGGTGCTGGGGGAAACACCATATATTTT
- TRBJ2-7 TRBD2 TRBV7-9 CASSPGPSGRYEQYF TGTGCCAGCAGCCCTGGGCCTAGCGGGCGCTACGAGCAGTACTTC
- TRBJ2-7 - TRBV7-9 CASSLGSSEQYF TGTGCCAGCAGCTTAGGTTCGAGTGAGCAGTACTTC
- TRBJ2-5 - TRBV6-5 CASSSQQGVQYF TGTGCCAGCAGTTCACAACAGGGCGTCCAGTACTTC
- TRBJ2-5 - TRBV11-3 CASSQDLGETQYF TGTGCCAGCAGCCAAGATCTCGGGGAGACCCAGTACTTC
- TRBJ2-7 - TRBV7-8 CASSGATSAYEQYF TGTGCCAGCAGCGGGGCGACTAGTGCCTACGAGCAGTACTTC
- TRBJ2-2 - TRBV6-6 CASSPPAGELFF TGTGCCAGCAGCCCCCCAGCCGGGGAGCTGTTTTTT
- TRBJ2-7 - TRBV6-1 CASSEGGSYEQYF TGTGCCAGCAGTGAAGGCGGTTCCTACGAGCAGTACTTC
- TRBJ1-2 - TRBV30 CAWSSYSQGPQGYGYTF TGTGCCTGGAGTTCCTATAGCCAGGGCCCCCAAGGGTATGGCTACACCTTC
once TRBJ2-2 - TRBV6-1 CASWDFNTGELFF TGTGCCAGCTGGGACTTTAACACCGGGGAGCTGTTTTTT
- TRBJ2-7 - TRBV5-4 CASSLHISYEQYF TGTGCCAGCAGCTTGCACATCTCCTACGAGCAGTACTTC
- TRBJ2-7 - TRBV10-2 CASSEPRDGYEQYF TGCGCCAGCAGTGAGCCCCGGGACGGCTACGAGCAGTACTTC
- TRBJ1-1 - TRBV28 CASSFRGRLGTEAFF TGTGCCAGCAGTTTCCGGGGGCGCTTGGGAACTGAAGCTTTCTTT
- TRBJ2-5 - TRBV18 CASWTTRATAQETQYF TGTGCCAGCTGGACCACCAGGGCAACCGCCCAAGAGACCCAGTACTTC